Following are 7 T cell receptor beta chains from one sample sequenced in a study of early T cells in non-severe SARS-CoV-2 infection. TCRdb passed the 5' RACE reads through MiXCR, listing each CDR3 protein once. The data hold about 69,000 distinct CDR3 sequences, with about 9.4% observed a single time. What was sequenced was whole blood. Source of these receptors: an adult who was a healthcare worker with PCR-confirmed SARS-CoV-2 infection or an uninfected control (not recorded which).

The sample holds many counts of this clonotype. V usage is TRBV3-1 and J usage is TRBJ1-5, with a possible D match to TRBD1 (5 bases). Trimming pared 4 bases from V and 0 bases from J, leaving 10 bases between. The germline V gene has CDR1 LGHDT and CDR2 YNNKEL (reference sequence). This CDR3 contains 15 residues. In DNA form, the CDR3 reads TGTGCCAGCAGCCCCTCGGGGGATAGCAATCAGCCCCAGCATTTT. Its protein is CASSPSGDSNQPQHF. The entire variable domain, with the rest obtained from reference TRBV3-1 and TRBJ1-5, is as follows: DTAVSQTPKYLVTQMGNDKSIKCEQNLGHDTMYWYKQDSKKFLKIMFSYNNKELIINETVPNRFSPKSPDKAHLNLHINSLELGDSAVYFCASSPSGDSNQPQHFGDGTRLSIL.

This clonotype was detected only a few times. V gene TRBV15 combines with J gene TRBJ2-7, with TRBD1 identical over 8 bases. V shed 5 bases, J shed 6 bases, and the junction held 12 bases outside the gene matches. Germline CDR1 and CDR2: LNHNV and YYDKDF (reference sequence). The CDR3 has 15 residues. The CDR3 is CATSPRGPGFSEQYF. In DNA form, the CDR3 reads TGTGCCACCAGCCCCAGGGGGCCGGGATTTAGCGAGCAGTACTTC.

The sample holds many counts of this clonotype. This chain joins TRBV5-4 and TRBJ2-7; weak D call: TRBD2 (5 bases). Germline V lookup: CDR1 SGHNT, CDR2 YYREEE (reference sequence). The V end was cut by 4 bases, the J end by 3 bases, with 29 bases between. CDR3 length: 19 amino acids. The CDR3 here is CASSPIQEKVIGRGYEQYF. For the CDR3, the DNA is TGTGCCAGCAGCCCGATACAAGAAAAAGTCATTGGACGGGGCTACGAGCAGTACTTC.

Many counts were recorded for this clonotype. The chain links TRBV7-8 to TRBJ1-1; weak D call: TRBD1 (5 bases). Deletions cut 3 bases from V and 0 bases from J, with 14 bases between. The CDR3 covers 16 residues. Germline CDR1 is SGHVS and CDR2 is FQNEAQ. CDR3: CASSFDSTDLNTEAFF. In DNA, the CDR3 is TGTGCCAGCAGCTTCGACTCGACAGACTTGAACACTGAAGCTTTCTTT.

This rearrangement joins TRBV29-1 to TRBJ2-7, with D possibly matching TRBD2 (5 bases). Germline CDR1 and CDR2: SQVTM and ANQGSEA. The CDR3 totals 14 residues. Trimming removed 1 base at V and 0 bases at J, with 10 bases between. The CDR3 region has the DNA TGCAGCGTTGAAGCCCCAGGAGGCTCCTACGAGCAGTACTTC. The encoded protein is CSVEAPGGSYEQYF.

This clonotype was seen only a few times. The V and J genes are TRBV7-3 and TRBJ2-1, with 10 bases matching TRBD1. This CDR3 contains 14 residues. The germline V gene encodes CDR1 SGHTA and CDR2 FQGTGA. V shed 7 bases, J shed 10 bases, and the junction held 10 bases outside the gene matches. The CDR3 nucleotides are TGTGCCAGCACTCCAGGACAGGGGGGCGGAGAGCAGTTCTTC. Translating it yields CASTPGQGGGEQFF.

The chain has TRBV29-1 and TRBJ2-4, with TRBD1 matching over 7 bases. The CDR3 sequence is 15 residues long. Germline V gene lookup returns CDR1 SQVTM and CDR2 ANQGSEA. Losses at the gene ends were 8 bases for V and 6 bases for J; bases not matched to a gene: 16. CDR3 loop: CSHLPWCRQGNIQYF. CDR3 nucleotide sequence: TGCAGCCACCTCCCTTGGTGTCGACAGGGAAACATTCAGTACTTC.